These 18 T cell receptor beta chains were sequenced from one sample in a study of T cells expressing NK-cell markers. For each CDR3 protein, TCRdb gives one entry from its re-call of the 5' RACE reads, without DNA. This repertoire includes around 550,000 distinct CDR3 sequences. Material for sequencing was blood T cells: a sorted CD56 or NKG2C T cell subset, CD4+ or CD8+ T cells, or bulk PBMC T cells (not recorded which). All receptors derive from a man aged 18 to 30 in good health.

The chain recombines TRBV12-3 or TRBV12-4 with TRBJ1-4; as DNA is missing, the TRBD1 call by TCRdb cannot be tested. This CDR3 region has 15 residues. CDR3 protein: CASSLGTGDNEKLFF.

The genes are TRBV24-1 and TRBJ2-1; TCRdb outputs TRBD1, but without DNA this stays unchecked. The CDR3 consists of 13 residues. CDR1 and CDR2 (germline): KGHDR, SFDVKD. CDR3 protein: CATSDLGGWEQFF.

This chain uses TRBV7-7 with TRBJ2-1; no DNA is available, so the TRBD2 call from TCRdb remains unchecked. CDR1 SSHAT and CDR2 FNYEAQ come from the germline V gene (reference sequence). The CDR3 sequence is 14 residues long. The CDR3 region is CASSLRDYSSEQFF.

The V gene is TRBV4-3, the J gene TRBJ1-2; checking the TCRdb D call of TRBD1 is not possible without DNA. Looked up from germline, CDR1 is LGHNA and CDR2 is YSLEER. The CDR3 covers 16 residues. CDR3 region: CASSQGASGGGYGYTF.

The J gene is TRBJ2-1, the V gene TRBV7-9; there is no DNA to check the TCRdb D call of TRBD2. In germline, CDR1 is SEHNR, CDR2 FQNEAQ (reference sequence). The CDR3 sequence is 11 residues long. CDR3 amino acids: CASSPLLEQFF.

This clonotype shows up as medium-sized (0.01 to 0.1%) by frequency. The chain uses TRBV12-3 or TRBV12-4 and TRBJ1-5; there is no DNA to check the TCRdb D call of TRBD1. The CDR3 has 19 amino acids. The CDR3 region is CASSLASFSAPGSNQPQHF.

The chain joins TRBV12-3 or TRBV12-4 to TRBJ2-7; TCRdb's D call of TRBD1 is untestable without DNA. The CDR3 runs to 16 residues. The chain's CDR3 is CASSSMNPGRTYEQYF.

The genes are TRBV11-2 and TRBJ2-4; TCRdb's D gene call, TRBD1, goes unchecked for lack of DNA. Germline CDR1 SGHAT, CDR2 FQNNGV. CDR3 size: 18 residues. CDR3 residues: CASSTLRTPRGAKNIQYF.

The J gene is TRBJ1-2, the V gene TRBV20-1; the TCRdb call, TRBD1, lacks DNA for checking. This CDR3 is built from 14 residues. Germline V gives CDR1 DFQATT, CDR2 SNEGSKA (reference sequence). The CDR3 protein is CSATQGGQGFFYTF.

The rearrangement links TRBV14 to TRBJ1-1; TCRdb's D call of TRBD1 is untestable without DNA. The CDR3 extends over 16 amino acids. The V gene's germline CDR1 is SGHDN and CDR2 FVKESK. The chain's CDR3 is CASSQERGLLNTEAFF.

The chain joins TRBV7-8 to TRBJ2-1; TCRdb returns TRBD2, unconfirmable since there is no DNA. Germline V gives CDR1 SGHVS, CDR2 FQNEAQ. The CDR3 loop spans 15 amino acids. Here the CDR3 reads CASSLVGGTDNEQFF. The full variable domain, with the rest looked up from reference TRBV7-8 and TRBJ2-1, is GAGVSQSPRYKVAKRGQDVALRCDPISGHVSLFWYQQALGQGPEFLTYFQNEAQLDKSGLPSDRFFAERPEGSVSTLKIQRTQQEDSAVYLCASSLVGGTDNEQFFGPGTRLTVL.

The V and J genes are TRBV5-1 and TRBJ2-1; TCRdb calls TRBD2, which cannot be checked without DNA. The CDR3 has 16 amino acids. CDR1 SGHRS and CDR2 YFSETQ come from the germline V gene. The CDR3 region is CASSIGAGGQYNEQFF.

The chain has TRBV6-2 or TRBV6-3 and TRBJ1-1; TCRdb picks TRBD1, but there is no DNA to check that call. Looked up from germline, CDR1 is MNHEY and CDR2 is SVGEGT. This CDR3 contains 15 residues. CDR3 sequence reads: CASSPRQGLNTEAFF.

The CDR3 protein is CASSYSFELQGISYEQYF. The chain is built from TRBV6-2 or TRBV6-3 and TRBJ2-7; TCRdb names TRBD1, which stays unverified in the absence of DNA. Germline V gene data show CDR1 as MNHEY and CDR2 as SVGEGT. The CDR3 is 18 residues long.

V and J are TRBV5-1 and TRBJ2-1; the D call from TCRdb, TRBD2, cannot be confirmed without DNA. The germline gives CDR1 SGHRS, CDR2 YFSETQ. The CDR3 covers 16 residues. CDR3 in amino acids: CASSLEAVRSYNEQFF.

The rearrangement joins TRBV29-1 to TRBJ1-4. Germline V gene lookup returns CDR1 SQVTM and CDR2 ANQGSEA. The CDR3 has 12 residues. The CDR3 loop reads CSVREGSGKLFF.

The chain employs TRBV6-5 and TRBJ2-1; the TCRdb call, TRBD1, lacks DNA for checking. The V gene's germline CDR1 is MNHEY and CDR2 SVGAGI. The CDR3 contains 14 residues. CDR3: CASSPDTGVDEQFF.

V is TRBV20-1 and J is TRBJ2-1; TCRdb gives TRBD2 as the D gene, but with no DNA this cannot be confirmed. CDR1 and CDR2 from the germline V gene are DFQATT and SNEGSKA (reference sequence). The CDR3 runs to 16 residues. The chain's CDR3 is CSAGRTSGRAVGEQFF.